A selection of T cell receptor beta chains follows, all from one sample in a study of neoadjuvant anti-PD-1 for oral cavity cancer. TCRdb's copy holds only in-frame clones and misses some; the assay was immunoSEQ multiplex PCR. The data hold 65,000 to 95,000 clones, with approximately 80% observed a single time. Specimen: PBMCs, collected before nivolumab (anti-PD-1) treatment. The receptor set was obtained from a person aged 40 to 85 with oral cavity squamous cell carcinoma. Both conserved end residues are part of each CDR3. The D gene is left open where the match is weak. Expanded clones are given a class, and other clones once, few, many or no size at all.

d_call: TRBD1
clone_size: once
v_call: TRBV6-6
j_call: TRBJ2-7
cdr3_aa: CASSVTGALYEQYF
cdr3_nt: TGTGCCAGCAGTGTGACAGGGGCACTCTACGAGCAGTACTTC

d_call: NA
clone_size: NA
v_call: TRBV30
j_call: TRBJ1-2
cdr3_aa: CAWSVGADYGYTF
cdr3_nt: TGTGCCTGGAGTGTAGGGGCAGACTATGGCTACACCTTC

d_call: NA
clone_size: NA
v_call: TRBV6-1
j_call: TRBJ2-3
cdr3_aa: CASSDLGTASGTQYF
cdr3_nt: TGTGCCAGCAGTGATCTAGGGACTGCATCAGGTACGCAGTATTTT

d_call: TRBD1
clone_size: NA
v_call: TRBV7-6
j_call: TRBJ2-6
cdr3_aa: CASSLVLGRQGAAGANVLTF
cdr3_nt: TGTGCCAGCAGCTTAGTTCTCGGGCGACAGGGGGCAGCTGGGGCCAACGTCCTGACTTTC

d_call: NA
clone_size: NA
v_call: TRBV19
j_call: TRBJ1-4
cdr3_aa: CASRGATNEKLFF
cdr3_nt: TGTGCCAGTAGGGGTGCAACTAATGAAAAACTGTTTTTT

d_call: NA
clone_size: once
v_call: TRBV6-5
j_call: TRBJ1-3
cdr3_aa: CASSGNRAGNTIYF
cdr3_nt: TGTGCCAGCAGTGGTAACAGGGCCGGAAACACCATATATTTT

d_call: NA
clone_size: NA
v_call: TRBV19
j_call: TRBJ1-2
cdr3_aa: CASKERDYGYTF
cdr3_nt: TGTGCCAGTAAGGAGAGAGACTATGGCTACACCTTC

d_call: TRBD1
clone_size: NA
v_call: TRBV6-5
j_call: TRBJ1-5
cdr3_aa: CASSLLPGGSNQPQHF
cdr3_nt: TGTGCCAGCAGTTTACTGCCAGGGGGGAGCAATCAGCCCCAGCATTTT

d_call: NA
clone_size: NA
v_call: TRBV2
j_call: TRBJ2-2
cdr3_aa: CASSPIEAGTGELFF
cdr3_nt: TGTGCCAGCAGCCCTATTGAGGCGGGCACCGGGGAGCTGTTTTTT

d_call: TRBD1
clone_size: NA
v_call: TRBV27
j_call: TRBJ2-7
cdr3_aa: CASSLKGASSYEQYF
cdr3_nt: TGTGCCAGCAGTTTAAAGGGGGCGAGCTCCTACGAGCAGTACTTC

d_call: NA
clone_size: NA
v_call: TRBV6-5
j_call: TRBJ2-3
cdr3_aa: CASRRGGTDTQYF
cdr3_nt: TGTGCCAGCAGGAGGGGGGGCACAGATACGCAGTATTTT

d_call: NA
clone_size: NA
v_call: TRBV5-5
j_call: TRBJ1-1
cdr3_aa: CASSLSGVMNTEAFF
cdr3_nt: TGTGCCAGCAGCTTGTCCGGAGTAATGAACACTGAAGCTTTCTTT

d_call: TRBD1
clone_size: NA
v_call: TRBV10-3
j_call: TRBJ2-7
cdr3_aa: CAISPPPGQGFYEQYF
cdr3_nt: TGTGCCATCAGCCCCCCGCCGGGACAGGGTTTCTACGAGCAGTACTTC

d_call: NA
clone_size: NA
v_call: TRBV5-4
j_call: TRBJ2-2
cdr3_aa: CASSLGSGLTGELFF
cdr3_nt: TGTGCCAGCAGCTTGGGTTCGGGTTTAACCGGGGAGCTGTTTTTT

d_call: NA
clone_size: NA
v_call: TRBV6-5
j_call: TRBJ1-1
cdr3_aa: CASGPLGGHAEAFF
cdr3_nt: TGTGCCAGCGGCCCGTTGGGGGGTCACGCTGAAGCTTTCTTT

d_call: NA
clone_size: NA
v_call: TRBV5-8
j_call: TRBJ2-7
cdr3_aa: CASSLVAGEQYF
cdr3_nt: TGTGCCAGCAGCTTGGTCGCCGGTGAGCAGTACTTC

d_call: TRBD1
clone_size: NA
v_call: TRBV6-5
j_call: TRBJ2-4
cdr3_aa: CASSRTRTGRQYF
cdr3_nt: TGTGCCAGCAGTAGGACACGGACAGGTCGGCAGTACTTC

d_call: NA
clone_size: few
v_call: TRBV5-4
j_call: TRBJ2-7
cdr3_aa: CASSWNPSSYEQYF
cdr3_nt: TGTGCCAGCAGCTGGAACCCTTCTAGTTACGAGCAGTACTTC

d_call: NA
clone_size: NA
v_call: TRBV19
j_call: TRBJ1-5
cdr3_aa: CASSYEVRQPQHF
cdr3_nt: TGTGCCAGTAGTTACGAGGTGAGACAGCCCCAGCATTTT

d_call: NA
clone_size: NA
v_call: TRBV27
j_call: TRBJ2-2
cdr3_aa: CASSFSLTGELFF
cdr3_nt: TGTGCCAGCAGTTTCAGCCTCACCGGGGAGCTGTTTTTT

d_call: TRBD1
clone_size: NA
v_call: TRBV5-1
j_call: TRBJ2-7
cdr3_aa: CASSSSLPGQGSYEQYF
cdr3_nt: TGCGCCAGCAGCTCCTCTTTACCGGGACAGGGTTCCTACGAGCAGTACTTC

d_call: NA
clone_size: NA
v_call: TRBV15
j_call: TRBJ2-7
cdr3_aa: CATSRSPDTSYEQYF
cdr3_nt: TGTGCCACCAGCAGGTCGCCAGACACATCCTACGAGCAGTACTTC

d_call: TRBD2
clone_size: few
v_call: TRBV6-1
j_call: TRBJ2-7
cdr3_aa: CASRPQAGPYEQYF
cdr3_nt: TGTGCCAGCAGGCCCCAAGCGGGGCCTTACGAGCAGTACTTC

d_call: NA
clone_size: NA
v_call: TRBV6-5
j_call: TRBJ1-2
cdr3_aa: CASSYIRDHGYTF
cdr3_nt: TGTGCCAGCAGTTACATCAGGGACCATGGCTACACCTTC

d_call: NA
clone_size: once
v_call: TRBV28
j_call: TRBJ2-7
cdr3_aa: CASSAMGYEQYF
cdr3_nt: TGTGCCAGCAGTGCCATGGGTTACGAGCAGTACTTC

d_call: TRBD1
clone_size: few
v_call: TRBV30
j_call: TRBJ1-1
cdr3_aa: CAWSAQGRTEAFF
cdr3_nt: TGTGCCTGGAGTGCACAGGGGCGCACTGAAGCTTTCTTT

d_call: NA
clone_size: NA
v_call: TRBV4-2
j_call: TRBJ2-3
cdr3_aa: CASSQEYTQYF
cdr3_nt: TGTGCCAGCAGCCAAGAATATACGCAGTATTTT

d_call: NA
clone_size: NA
v_call: TRBV6-5
j_call: TRBJ2-7
cdr3_aa: CASSYRADYEQYF
cdr3_nt: TGTGCCAGCAGTTACAGGGCCGACTACGAGCAGTACTTC

d_call: NA
clone_size: NA
v_call: TRBV10-3
j_call: TRBJ2-3
cdr3_aa: CAISESSTLVTDTQYF
cdr3_nt: TGTGCCATCAGTGAGTCGAGCACCCTCGTCACAGATACGCAGTATTTT

d_call: NA
clone_size: NA
v_call: TRBV10-3
j_call: TRBJ1-1
cdr3_aa: CAISEVSSNTEAFF
cdr3_nt: TGTGCCATCAGTGAGGTTAGTTCGAACACTGAAGCTTTCTTT

d_call: TRBD2
clone_size: once
v_call: TRBV13
j_call: TRBJ2-1
cdr3_aa: CASSSNQASGPKGLYNEQFF
cdr3_nt: TGTGCCAGCAGCTCAAATCAAGCTAGCGGCCCAAAGGGACTCTACAATGAGCAGTTCTTC

d_call: TRBD1
clone_size: NA
v_call: TRBV30
j_call: TRBJ1-5
cdr3_aa: CAWSPGQGSQPQHF
cdr3_nt: TGTGCCTGGAGTCCGGGACAGGGAAGTCAGCCCCAGCATTTT

d_call: NA
clone_size: NA
v_call: TRBV2
j_call: TRBJ1-1
cdr3_aa: CASSEVGGNEAFF
cdr3_nt: TGTGCCAGCAGTGAGGTTGGGGGAAATGAAGCTTTCTTT

d_call: NA
clone_size: NA
v_call: TRBV19
j_call: TRBJ1-1
cdr3_aa: CASSIVNTEAFF
cdr3_nt: TGTGCCAGTAGTATTGTGAACACTGAAGCTTTCTTT

d_call: NA
clone_size: NA
v_call: TRBV6-5
j_call: TRBJ2-1
cdr3_aa: CASSYRVQGEQFF
cdr3_nt: TGTGCCAGCAGTTACCGAGTACAGGGAGAGCAGTTCTTC